The rows below give T cell receptor beta chains drawn from one sample of a study of T cell changes during pregnancy in multiple sclerosis. Clones were read by immunoSEQ multiplex PCR, and TCRdb kept only the in-frame ones, dropping some. Of around 66,000 clones in the sample, roughly 91% were seen once. This specimen was peripheral blood, taken in the third trimester of pregnancy. All receptors come from a female donor in good health, enrolled as a control in a pregnancy study. Each CDR3 is given with its conserved first and last residue. The D gene is left open where the match is weak. Not all rows give a size; the values are once, few, many and, for expanded clones, a class.

length	V	D	size	J	CDR3	DNA
15	TRBV29-1	.	.	TRBJ2-3	CSVECEFSHTDTQYF	TGCAGCGTTGAATGCGAGTTTAGCCACACAGATACGCAGTATTTT
15	TRBV5-1	.	.	TRBJ1-5	CASSPVAGPGQPQHF	TGCGCCAGCAGCCCGGTGGCGGGACCGGGACAGCCCCAGCATTTT
14	TRBV28	TRBD1	once	TRBJ2-5	CASSLPDRQETQYF	TGTGCCAGCAGTTTGCCGGACAGGCAAGAGACCCAGTACTTC
13	TRBV4-2	.	.	TRBJ2-7	CASSQDRTYEQYF	TGTGCCAGCAGCCAAGACAGAACCTACGAGCAGTACTTC
17	TRBV5-1	.	.	TRBJ1-3	CASSLGGRGSSGNTIYF	TGCGCCAGCAGCTTGGGGGGAAGGGGAAGCTCTGGAAACACCATATATTTT
15	TRBV5-1	TRBD2	.	TRBJ2-5	CASSGAGGLQETQYF	TGCGCCAGCAGCGGAGCGGGGGGGCTACAAGAGACCCAGTACTTC
11	TRBV7-6	.	.	TRBJ2-1	CASSLGGEQFF	TGTGCCAGCAGCTTAGGCGGGGAGCAGTTCTTC
15	TRBV6-5	TRBD2	.	TRBJ2-3	CASSPGLAGDDTQYF	TGTGCCAGCAGTCCTGGACTAGCGGGAGATGATACGCAGTATTTT
14	TRBV12-5	.	.	TRBJ2-3	CASGPGVRTDTQYF	TGTGCTAGTGGTCCCGGGGTACGCACAGATACGCAGTATTTT
14	TRBV27	.	.	TRBJ2-1	CASSFQVSYNEQFF	TGTGCCAGCAGTTTCCAGGTCTCCTACAATGAGCAGTTCTTC
15	TRBV5-1	.	.	TRBJ1-5	CASSLWGDGDQPQHF	TGCGCCAGCAGCTTGTGGGGGGACGGAGATCAGCCCCAGCATTTT
13	TRBV5-6	.	.	TRBJ2-1	CASSTMSGNEQFF	TGTGCCAGCAGCACGATGTCGGGTAATGAGCAGTTCTTC